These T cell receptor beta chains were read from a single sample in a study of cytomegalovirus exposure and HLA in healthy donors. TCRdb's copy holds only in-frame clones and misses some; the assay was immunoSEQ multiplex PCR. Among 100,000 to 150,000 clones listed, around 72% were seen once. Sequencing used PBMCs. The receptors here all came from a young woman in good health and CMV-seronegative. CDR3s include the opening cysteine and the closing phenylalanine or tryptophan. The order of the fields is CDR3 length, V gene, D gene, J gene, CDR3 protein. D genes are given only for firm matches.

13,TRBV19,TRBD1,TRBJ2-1,CASSPGQGLEQFF
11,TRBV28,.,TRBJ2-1,CASISGNEQFF
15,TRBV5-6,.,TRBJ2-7,CASSLAGRETYEQYF
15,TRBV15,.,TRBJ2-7,CATSRGTGSSYEQYF
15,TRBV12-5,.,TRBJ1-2,CASGLRRGVGYGYTF
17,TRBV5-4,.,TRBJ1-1,CASSREAETGTGTEAFF
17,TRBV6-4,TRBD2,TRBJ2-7,CASSADRLAGGLYEQYF
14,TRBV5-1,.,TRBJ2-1,CASSLAEAGLEQFF
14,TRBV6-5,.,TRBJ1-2,CASSYSRGTYGYTF
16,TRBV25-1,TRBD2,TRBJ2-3,CASSAPSGRVADTQYF
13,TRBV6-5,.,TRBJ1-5,CASSSGRARPQHF
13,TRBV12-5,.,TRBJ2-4,CASGLFRENIQYF
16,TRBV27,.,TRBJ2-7,CASSPRPAPLSYEQYF
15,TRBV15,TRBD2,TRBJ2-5,CATSTGLAGQETQYF
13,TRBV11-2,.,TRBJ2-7,CASIGDLTHEQYF
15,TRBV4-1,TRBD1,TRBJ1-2,CASSRPGTASKGYTF
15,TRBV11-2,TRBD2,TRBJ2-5,CASSFRGAGEETQYF
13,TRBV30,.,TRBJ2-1,CAWSTSRYNEQFF
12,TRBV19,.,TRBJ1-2,CASSSRGDGYTF
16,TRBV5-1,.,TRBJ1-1,CASSLALTGRGTEAFF
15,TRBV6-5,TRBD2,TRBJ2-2,CASNSASGRTGELFF
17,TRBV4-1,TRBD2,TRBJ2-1,CASSQERSGSIYNEQFF
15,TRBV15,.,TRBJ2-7,CATSRDLDSFYEQYF
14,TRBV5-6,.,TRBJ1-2,CASSFGRANYGYTF
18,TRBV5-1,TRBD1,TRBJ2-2,CASSPGQGPHANTGELFF
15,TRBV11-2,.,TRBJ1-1,CASSLTADFNTEAFF
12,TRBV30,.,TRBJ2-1,CAWSGAGYEQFF
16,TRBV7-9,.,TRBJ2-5,CASSLFSGKASQTQYF
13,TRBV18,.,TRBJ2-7,CASQLDIELEQYF
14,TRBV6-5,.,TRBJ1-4,CASSYDWEDEKLFF
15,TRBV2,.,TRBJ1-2,CASSENAYANYGYTF
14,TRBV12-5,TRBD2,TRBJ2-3,CASGGAGGADTQYF
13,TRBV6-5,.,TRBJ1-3,CASSSSGGNTIYF
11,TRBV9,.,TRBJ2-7,CASSPIYEQYF
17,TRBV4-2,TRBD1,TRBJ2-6,CASSPTGQGTGANVLTF
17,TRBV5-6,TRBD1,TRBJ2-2,CASRRTGGAEGTGELFF
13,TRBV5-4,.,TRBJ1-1,CASSPGTLEEAFF